Listed below are T cell receptor beta chains from one sample, sequenced in a study of cytomegalovirus exposure and HLA in healthy donors. Using immunoSEQ multiplex PCR, the repertoire was profiled, and TCRdb retains in-frame clones only, with some absent. The sample has some 130,000 clones; approximately 62% are singletons. The sample taken for sequencing was PBMCs. Every receptor here comes from a human donor in good health. CDR3s include the opening cysteine and the closing phenylalanine or tryptophan. A D gene is named only where the DNA matches it firmly. Clone size appears in some rows only: once, few, many, or a class for an expanded clone.

TRBJ2-1	.	TRBV27	.	TGTGCCAGCAGCCGTTCGGACAGGCGGACCCTAAGCGGGAGCTATGAGCAGTTCTTC	CASSRSDRRTLSGSYEQFF
TRBJ2-7	TRBD2	TRBV9	.	TGTGCCAGCAGCGTAGGCTCCCTGACTAGCGGTTACTACGAGCAGTACTTC	CASSVGSLTSGYYEQYF
TRBJ2-3	.	TRBV7-2	.	TGTGCCAGCAGCTTATTCGGAGATACGCAGTATTTT	CASSLFGDTQYF
TRBJ2-7	TRBD1	TRBV5-1	few	TGCGCCAGCAGCTTAGGGACAGGGATCCACGAGCAGTACTTC	CASSLGTGIHEQYF
TRBJ2-1	TRBD2	TRBV5-4	.	TGTGCCAGCAGCCAAGAGACTAGCGGGAGAGGGGAGAATGAGCAGTTCTTC	CASSQETSGRGENEQFF
TRBJ1-1	.	TRBV28	few	TGTGCCAGCAGTTTTCCGGGGACTGAAGCTTTCTTT	CASSFPGTEAFF
TRBJ2-1	TRBD2	TRBV7-3	.	TGTGCCAGCAGCATCCGACTAGCGGGAACCAATGAGCAGTTCTTC	CASSIRLAGTNEQFF
TRBJ2-7	TRBD1	TRBV27	.	TGTGCCAGCAGTTTGCGGGACAGGGGCGGATACGAGCAGTACTTC	CASSLRDRGGYEQYF
TRBJ2-1	TRBD2	TRBV5-1	.	TGCGCCAGCAGCCCTAGGACTAGCGGAGCCTACAATGAGCAGTTCTTC	CASSPRTSGAYNEQFF
TRBJ2-5	.	TRBV5-1	.	TGCGCCAGCAGCTTGGGCGCAGGGTCAGAGACCCAGTACTTC	CASSLGAGSETQYF
TRBJ2-7	.	TRBV9	.	TGTGCCAGCAGCGTAGGGAGGCACACCTACGAGCAGTACTTC	CASSVGRHTYEQYF
TRBJ2-7	TRBD2	TRBV4-1	.	TGCGCCAGCAGTCCTACGGGACTAGCGGGAGGGCGCCCCCCCTCCTACGAGCAGTACTTC	CASSPTGLAGGRPPSYEQYF
TRBJ2-3	.	TRBV11-2	.	TGTGCCAGCAGCCCCCAACCCACTAGTACAGATACGCAGTATTTT	CASSPQPTSTDTQYF
TRBJ2-1	TRBD2	TRBV19	.	TGTGCCAGTAGTATAGCCGTCTATGGGGGAGGGAGGGAGCAGTTCTTC	CASSIAVYGGGREQFF
TRBJ2-4	.	TRBV11-2	.	TGTGCCAGCAGCTTAGGGGGGCACATTCAGTACTTC	CASSLGGHIQYF
TRBJ2-4	TRBD2	TRBV9	once	TGTGCCAGCAGCGCCCGAGGGGAGGGCATTCAGTACTTC	CASSARGEGIQYF
TRBJ2-7	.	TRBV11-2	.	TGTGCCAGCAGCACCGACAGGATTATCTACGAGCAGTACTTC	CASSTDRIIYEQYF
TRBJ2-2	.	TRBV18	.	TGTGCCAGCTCACCACCCCAGGACACCAACACCGGGGAGCTGTTTTTT	CASSPPQDTNTGELFF
TRBJ2-7	TRBD2	TRBV5-1	.	TGCGCCAGCAGCCCTGGGACTAGCGGGAGGAGGCTCGCCGAGCAGTACTTC	CASSPGTSGRRLAEQYF
TRBJ2-1	TRBD2	TRBV28	few	TGTGCCAGCCCGCCCAGCGGGAGTATCTACAATGAGCAGTTCTTC	CASPPSGSIYNEQFF
TRBJ1-1	TRBD1	TRBV5-1	.	TGCGCCAGCAACACAGGGGTGGGCATGAACACTGAAGCTTTCTTT	CASNTGVGMNTEAFF
TRBJ1-1	.	TRBV18	once	TGTGCCAGCTCACCTAACGCGGGCACAAGTAACACTGAAGCTTTCTTT	CASSPNAGTSNTEAFF
TRBJ2-5	.	TRBV7-2	.	TGTGCCAGCAGCACGCGACGTCGGGGGTTGGAGCAGTACTTC	CASSTRRRGLEQYF
TRBJ2-3	.	TRBV5-1	.	TGCGCCAGCAGCTTGGCTACTAGCACAGATACGCAGTATTTT	CASSLATSTDTQYF
TRBJ2-1	.	TRBV11-2	few	TGTGCCAGCACCGTGGGCCCGGACAGCCTATCTTATAATGAGCAGTTCTTC	CASTVGPDSLSYNEQFF